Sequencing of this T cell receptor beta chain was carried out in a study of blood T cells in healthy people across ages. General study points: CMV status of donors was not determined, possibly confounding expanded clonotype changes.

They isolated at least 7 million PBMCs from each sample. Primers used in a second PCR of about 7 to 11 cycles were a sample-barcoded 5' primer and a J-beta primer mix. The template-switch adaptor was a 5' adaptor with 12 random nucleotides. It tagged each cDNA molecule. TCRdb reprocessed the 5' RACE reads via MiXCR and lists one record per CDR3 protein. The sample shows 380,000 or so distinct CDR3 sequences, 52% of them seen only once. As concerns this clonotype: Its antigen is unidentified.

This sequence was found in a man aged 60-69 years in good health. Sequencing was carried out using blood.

CDR3 sequence reads: CASSPGHTGANVLTF. The CDR3 DNA reads TGTGCCAGCAGTCCGGGACACACTGGGGCCAACGTCCTGACTTTC. The chain links TRBV6-5 to TRBJ2-6; TRBD1 is a possible D gene (6 bases). The germline V gene encodes CDR1 MNHEY and CDR2 SVGAGI. Trimming shortened V by 5 bases and J by 2 bases, and 10 bases separated the two germline ends. The CDR3 runs to 15 residues.